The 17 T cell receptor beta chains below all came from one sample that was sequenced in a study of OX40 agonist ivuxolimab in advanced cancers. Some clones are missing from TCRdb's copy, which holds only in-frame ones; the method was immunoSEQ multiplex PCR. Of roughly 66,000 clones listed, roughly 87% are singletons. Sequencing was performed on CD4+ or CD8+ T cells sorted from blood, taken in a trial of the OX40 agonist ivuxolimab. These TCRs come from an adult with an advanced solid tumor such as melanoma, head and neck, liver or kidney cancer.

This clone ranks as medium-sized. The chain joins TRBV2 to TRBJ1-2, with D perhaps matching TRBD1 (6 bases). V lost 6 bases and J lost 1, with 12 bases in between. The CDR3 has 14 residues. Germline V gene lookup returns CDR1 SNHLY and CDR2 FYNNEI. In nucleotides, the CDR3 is TGTGCCAGCAGCAAATGGACAGATAACTATGGCTACACCTTC. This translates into CASSKWTDNYGYTF.

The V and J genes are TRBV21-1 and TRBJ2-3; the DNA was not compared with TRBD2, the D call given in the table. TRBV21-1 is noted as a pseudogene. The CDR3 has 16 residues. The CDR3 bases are TGTGCCAGCAGCCCCACTACGCGGGAGGGCCGCGATACGCAGTATTTT. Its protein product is CASSPTTREGRDTQYF.

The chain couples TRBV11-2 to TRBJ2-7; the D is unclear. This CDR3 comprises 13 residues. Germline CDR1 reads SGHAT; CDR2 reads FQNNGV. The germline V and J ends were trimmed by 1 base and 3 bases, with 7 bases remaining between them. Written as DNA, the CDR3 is TGTGCCAGCAGCTTAGCGTTGTTCTACGAGCAGTACTTC. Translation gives CASSLALFYEQYF.

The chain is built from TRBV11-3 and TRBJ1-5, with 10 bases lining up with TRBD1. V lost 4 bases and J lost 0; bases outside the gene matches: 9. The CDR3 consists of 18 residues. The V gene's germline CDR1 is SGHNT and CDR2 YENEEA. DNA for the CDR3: TGTGCCAGCAGCTCGCCCCGGGACAGGGGAGTTAGCAATCAGCCCCAGCATTTT. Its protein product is CASSSPRDRGVSNQPQHF.

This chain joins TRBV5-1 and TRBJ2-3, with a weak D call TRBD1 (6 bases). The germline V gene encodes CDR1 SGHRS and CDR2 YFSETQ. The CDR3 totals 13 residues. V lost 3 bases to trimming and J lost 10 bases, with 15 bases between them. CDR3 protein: CASSSDQGLPQYF. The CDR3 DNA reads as TGCGCCAGCAGCTCAGACCAGGGGTTGCCGCAGTATTTT.

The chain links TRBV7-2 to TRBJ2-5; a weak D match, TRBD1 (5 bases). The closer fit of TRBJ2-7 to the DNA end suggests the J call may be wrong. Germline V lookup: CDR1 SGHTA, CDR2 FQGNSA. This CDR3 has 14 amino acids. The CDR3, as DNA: TGTGCCAGCAGCTTACCAGCCACAGGAAACGAGCAGTACTTC. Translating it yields CASSLPATGNEQYF.

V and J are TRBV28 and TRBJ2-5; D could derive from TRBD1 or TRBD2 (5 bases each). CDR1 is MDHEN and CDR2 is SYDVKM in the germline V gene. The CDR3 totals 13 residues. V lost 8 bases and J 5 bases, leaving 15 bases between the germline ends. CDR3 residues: CASQQEPGETQYF. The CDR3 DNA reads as TGTGCCAGCCAACAGGAACCGGGGGAGACCCAGTACTTC.

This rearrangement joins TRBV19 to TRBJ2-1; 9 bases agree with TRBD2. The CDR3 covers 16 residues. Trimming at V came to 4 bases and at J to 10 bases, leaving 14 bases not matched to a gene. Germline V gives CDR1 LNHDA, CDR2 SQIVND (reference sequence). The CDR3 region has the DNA TGTGCCAGTAGTACTTTAGCGGGAGTTGGTCCCGGCGAGCAGTTCTTC. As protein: CASSTLAGVGPGEQFF. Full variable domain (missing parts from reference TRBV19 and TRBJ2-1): DGGITQSPKYLFRKEGQNVTLSCEQNLNHDAMYWYRQDPGQGLRLIYYSQIVNDFQKGDIAEGYSVSREKKESFPLTVTSAQKNPTAFYLCASSTLAGVGPGEQFFGPGTRLTVL.

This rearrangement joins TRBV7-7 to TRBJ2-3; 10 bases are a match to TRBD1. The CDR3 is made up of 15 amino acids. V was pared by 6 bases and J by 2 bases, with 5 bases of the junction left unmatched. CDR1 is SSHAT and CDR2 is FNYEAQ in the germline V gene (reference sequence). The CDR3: CASSLGTGDTDTQYF. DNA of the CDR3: TGTGCCAGCAGTTTGGGGACAGGGGACACAGATACGCAGTATTTT.

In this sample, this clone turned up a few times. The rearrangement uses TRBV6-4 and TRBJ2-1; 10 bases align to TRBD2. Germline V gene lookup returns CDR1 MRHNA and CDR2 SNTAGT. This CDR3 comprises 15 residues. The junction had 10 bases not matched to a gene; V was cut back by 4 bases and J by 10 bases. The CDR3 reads CASSALAGLGGEQFF. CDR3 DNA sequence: TGTGCCAGCAGTGCACTAGCGGGACTTGGGGGGGAGCAGTTCTTC.

The CDR3 reads CASSEAQHSTDTQYF. The CDR3 nucleotides are TGTGCCAGCAGTGAAGCCCAGCATAGCACAGATACGCAGTATTTT. V usage is TRBV6-1 and J usage is TRBJ2-3, with D hard to call. Trimming removed 0 bases from V and 0 bases from J, with 7 bases in between. Germline values: CDR1 MNHNS, CDR2 SASEGT. CDR3 length equals 15 residues.

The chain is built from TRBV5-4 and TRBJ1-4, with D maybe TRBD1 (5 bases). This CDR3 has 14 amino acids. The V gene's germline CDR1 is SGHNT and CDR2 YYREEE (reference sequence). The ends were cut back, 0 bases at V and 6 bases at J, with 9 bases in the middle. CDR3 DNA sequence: TGTGCCAGCAGCTTGGTGGGGCTGGATGAAAAACTGTTTTTT. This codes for CASSLVGLDEKLFF.

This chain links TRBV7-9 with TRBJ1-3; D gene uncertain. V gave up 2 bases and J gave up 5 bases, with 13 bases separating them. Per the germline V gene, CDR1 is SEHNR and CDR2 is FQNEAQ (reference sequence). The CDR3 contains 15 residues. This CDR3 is CASSLIGLGRNTIYF. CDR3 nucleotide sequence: TGTGCCAGCAGCTTAATCGGCCTTGGTCGAAACACCATATATTTT.

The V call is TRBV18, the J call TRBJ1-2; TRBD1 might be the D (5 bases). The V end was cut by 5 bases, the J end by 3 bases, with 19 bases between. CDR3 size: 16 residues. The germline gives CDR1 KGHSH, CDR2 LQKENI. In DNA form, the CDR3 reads TGTGCCAGCTCAAGGATGGACATCGCGACGGACTATGGCTACACCTTC. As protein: CASSRMDIATDYGYTF.

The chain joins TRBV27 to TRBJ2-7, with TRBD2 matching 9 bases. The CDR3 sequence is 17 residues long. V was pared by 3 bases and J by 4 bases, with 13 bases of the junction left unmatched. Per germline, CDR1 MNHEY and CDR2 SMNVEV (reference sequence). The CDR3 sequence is CASSLGGRVSHWYEQYF. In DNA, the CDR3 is TGTGCCAGCAGTTTGGGCGGGAGGGTATCCCACTGGTACGAGCAGTACTTC.

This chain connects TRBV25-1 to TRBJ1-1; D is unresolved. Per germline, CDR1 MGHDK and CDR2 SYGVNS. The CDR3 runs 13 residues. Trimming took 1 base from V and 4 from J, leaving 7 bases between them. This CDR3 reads CASSELRVTEAFF. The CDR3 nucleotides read TGTGCCAGCAGTGAATTAAGGGTCACTGAAGCTTTCTTT.

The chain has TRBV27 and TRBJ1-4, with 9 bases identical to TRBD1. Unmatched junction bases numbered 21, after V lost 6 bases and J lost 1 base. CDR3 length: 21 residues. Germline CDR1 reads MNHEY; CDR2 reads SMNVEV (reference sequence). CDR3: CASSEIDPGDRVRGTNEKLFF. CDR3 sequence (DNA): TGTGCCAGCAGCGAAATTGACCCAGGGGACAGGGTAAGAGGAACTAATGAAAAACTGTTTTTT.